The 25 T cell receptor beta chains below come from one sample, sequenced in a study of monozygotic twins with inflammatory bowel disease. Each CDR3 protein gets one entry in TCRdb, which reprocessed the 5' RACE reads and gives no DNA. Recorded for this sample: more than 350,000 distinct CDR3 sequences. The material sequenced was blood. The receptors stem from a human donor with ulcerative colitis or Crohn's disease, or a healthy co-twin of an affected twin (not recorded which).

The rearrangement links TRBV5-1 to TRBJ2-3; there is no DNA to check the TCRdb D call of TRBD1. The CDR3 covers 15 residues. Germline V CDR1 and CDR2: SGHRS, YFSETQ. CDR3 in amino acids: CASSQTGTRGDTQYF.

This rearrangement joins TRBV12-3 or TRBV12-4 to TRBJ2-2; TCRdb's D call of TRBD1 is untestable without DNA. This CDR3 has 15 residues. CDR3: CAANRGPSNTGELFF.

The rearrangement joins TRBV3-1 to TRBJ1-1. The length of the CDR3 is 14 residues. The germline gives CDR1 LGHDT, CDR2 YNNKEL (reference sequence). The CDR3: CASSQVESDTEAFF.

The rearrangement uses TRBV9 and TRBJ2-3; TCRdb indicates TRBD2, and absent DNA this call remains unverified. The CDR3 consists of 15 residues. CDR1 is SGDLS and CDR2 is YYNGEE in the germline V gene. The CDR3 here is CASSVGGISTDTQYF.

The chain uses TRBV20-1 and TRBJ2-1; TCRdb designates TRBD2, a call that cannot be tested without DNA. CDR3 length: 16 amino acids. CDR1 and CDR2 from the germline V gene are DFQATT and SNEGSKA (reference sequence). The CDR3 sequence: CSAIIAGPSSYNEQFF.

The V call is TRBV27, the J call TRBJ1-1; TCRdb's D gene call, TRBD1, goes unchecked for lack of DNA. Germline CDR1 MNHEY, CDR2 SMNVEV (reference sequence). The CDR3 runs to 13 residues. The CDR3 sequence: CASIPSGIGRAFF.

V is TRBV5-1 and J is TRBJ2-5; the TCRdb call, TRBD2, lacks DNA for checking. This CDR3 is 14 amino acids long. The germline V gene has CDR1 SGHRS and CDR2 YFSETQ. This chain's CDR3 is CASSLELAGKTQYF.

The gene calls are TRBV2 and TRBJ2-6; TCRdb gives TRBD2 as the D gene, but with no DNA this cannot be confirmed. Germline CDR1 and CDR2: SNHLY and FYNNEI. This CDR3 comprises 17 residues. The CDR3 loop is CASRGGLASSGANVLTF. Full variable domain (outside the CDR3, taken from reference TRBV2 and TRBJ2-6): EPEVTQTPSHQVTQMGQEVILRCVPISNHLYFYWYRQILGQKVEFLVSFYNNEISEKSEIFDDQFSVERPDGSNFTLKIRSTKLEDSAMYFCASRGGLASSGANVLTFGAGSRLTVL.

The rearrangement uses TRBV6-5 and TRBJ2-3; the TRBD1 assignment by TCRdb is unverifiable without DNA. This CDR3 has 15 amino acids. Germline CDR1 and CDR2: MNHEY and SVGAGI. This chain's CDR3 is CASSWAPQGTDTQYF.

This sequence joins TRBV4-1 and TRBJ1-2; as DNA is missing, the TRBD1 call by TCRdb cannot be tested. CDR1 is MGHRA and CDR2 is YSYEKL in the germline V gene. The CDR3 contains 17 residues. The CDR3 protein is CASSQDHGTVLSYGYTF.

The CDR3 protein is CAISESEAGTYEQYF. This chain links TRBV10-3 with TRBJ2-7; without DNA, the TCRdb call of TRBD2 cannot be checked. Germline CDR1 ENHRY, CDR2 SYGVKD. This CDR3 comprises 15 residues.

The chain links TRBV27 to TRBJ2-7; TCRdb selects TRBD2, and the lack of DNA leaves this call unchecked. The germline V gene has CDR1 MNHEY and CDR2 SMNVEV (reference sequence). CDR3 size: 15 residues. The CDR3 spells CASSSYGTSGNEQYF.

CDR3 region: CASSSQAGGVYNEQFF. The chain is built from TRBV11-3 and TRBJ2-1; TCRdb designates TRBD2, a call that cannot be tested without DNA. CDR1 and CDR2 (germline): SGHNT, YENEEA. This CDR3 has 16 amino acids.

The rearrangement uses TRBV7-2 and TRBJ2-1; checking the TCRdb D call of TRBD1 is not possible without DNA. The CDR3 has 16 amino acids. From germline, CDR1 is SGHTA and CDR2 FQGNSA. CDR3 loop: CASSLRLAGDYNEQFF.

The chain combines TRBV28 with TRBJ2-7. The length of the CDR3 is 14 residues. Germline V gives CDR1 MDHEN, CDR2 SYDVKM. The CDR3 loop is CASRTATSSYEQYF.

The genes are TRBV19 and TRBJ1-3. This CDR3 is built from 15 residues. In germline, CDR1 is LNHDA, CDR2 SQIVND (reference sequence). CDR3 sequence reads: CASSISAGSGNTIYF.

This CDR3 reads CAWSAGRNYGYTF. This sequence joins TRBV30 and TRBJ1-2. CDR3 length equals 13 residues. The germline gives CDR1 GTSNPN, CDR2 SVGIG (reference sequence).

This chain links TRBV27 with TRBJ2-7; TCRdb gives TRBD2 as the D gene, but with no DNA this cannot be confirmed. The germline V gene has CDR1 MNHEY and CDR2 SMNVEV (reference sequence). The CDR3 totals 13 residues. CDR3 sequence: CASKPGLDYEQYF.

The CDR3 spells CASRILAGSTGELFF. The chain couples TRBV6-4 to TRBJ2-2; TCRdb's D call of TRBD2 is untestable without DNA. The CDR3 sequence is 15 residues long. Germline CDR1 and CDR2: MRHNA and SNTAGT.

The V call is TRBV6-5, the J call TRBJ1-6; TCRdb proposes TRBD1, but this gene call is untestable without DNA. Germline V gene data show CDR1 as MNHEY and CDR2 as SVGAGI. This CDR3 contains 17 residues. CDR3 residues: CASSYSPNPRDNSPLHF.

The chain couples TRBV6-2 or TRBV6-3 to TRBJ2-4; the D call of TRBD2 rests on TCRdb alone, since no DNA is present to check it. Per germline, CDR1 MNHEY and CDR2 SVGEGT. The CDR3 is made up of 18 amino acids. The CDR3 loop reads CASSYPSRLAGPKNIQYF.

The rearrangement joins TRBV5-1 to TRBJ1-4. The CDR3 has 13 residues. The germline V gene has CDR1 SGHRS and CDR2 YFSETQ. CDR3: CASSLGINEKLFF.

The genes are TRBV27 and TRBJ2-2; TCRdb's assignment of TRBD2 cannot be checked, as there is no DNA. The CDR3 totals 14 residues. In germline, CDR1 is MNHEY, CDR2 SMNVEV (reference sequence). CDR3 residues: CASAREGVAGELFF.

This chain links TRBV27 with TRBJ1-2; the D call of TRBD1 rests on TCRdb alone, since no DNA is present to check it. Germline V lookup: CDR1 MNHEY, CDR2 SMNVEV (reference sequence). This CDR3 comprises 16 residues. This CDR3 is CASSSRTLDRVDGYTF.

CDR3 amino acids: CSALPRDYKNIQYF. This rearrangement joins TRBV20-1 to TRBJ2-4; the TCRdb D gene call, TRBD2, has no DNA to confirm it. Germline V gene sequence: CDR1 DFQATT, CDR2 SNEGSKA (reference sequence). This CDR3 has 14 residues.